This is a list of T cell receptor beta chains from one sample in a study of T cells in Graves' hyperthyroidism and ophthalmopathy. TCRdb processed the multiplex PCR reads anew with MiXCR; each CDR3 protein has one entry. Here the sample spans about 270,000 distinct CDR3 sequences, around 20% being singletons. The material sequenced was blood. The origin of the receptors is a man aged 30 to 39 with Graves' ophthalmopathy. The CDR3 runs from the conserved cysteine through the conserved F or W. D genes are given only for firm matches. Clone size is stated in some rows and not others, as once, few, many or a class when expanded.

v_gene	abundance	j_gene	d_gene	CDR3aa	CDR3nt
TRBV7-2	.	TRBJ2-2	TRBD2	CALPRVAGFAGELFF	TGTGCCCTCCCGAGGGTAGCGGGATTCGCCGGGGAGCTGTTTTTT
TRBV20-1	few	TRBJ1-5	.	CSARGQGIQPQHF	TGCAGTGCTAGAGGGCAGGGCATACAGCCCCAGCATTTT
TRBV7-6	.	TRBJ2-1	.	CASSQGASPYNEQFF	TGTGCCAGCAGCCAGGGAGCTAGCCCCTACAATGAGCAGTTCTTC
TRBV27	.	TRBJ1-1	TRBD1	CASVRQGRNTEAFF	TGTGCCAGCGTGAGACAGGGGAGGAACACTGAAGCTTTCTTT
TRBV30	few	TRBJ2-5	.	CAWRYPGRGETQYF	TGTGCCTGGAGGTACCCGGGAAGGGGTGAGACCCAGTACTTC
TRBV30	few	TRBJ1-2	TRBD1	CAWSATPGQIHPTF	TGTGCCTGGAGTGCAACCCCGGGACAGATCCACCCCACCTTC
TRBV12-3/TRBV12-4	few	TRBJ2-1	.	CASSIQYEQFF	TGTGCCAGCAGTATACAGTATGAGCAGTTCTTC
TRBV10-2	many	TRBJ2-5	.	CASSESKLTGLQETQYF	TGCGCCAGCAGTGAGTCAAAGTTGACGGGGCTCCAAGAGACCCAGTACTTC
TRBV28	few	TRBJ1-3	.	CASSTPRVRVIYF	TGTGCCAGCAGCACCCCTAGGGTCAGGGTGATCTATTTT
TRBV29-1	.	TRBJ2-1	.	CSLRAAGIYNEQFF	TGCAGCCTCCGCGCGGCAGGTATCTACAATGAGCAGTTCTTC
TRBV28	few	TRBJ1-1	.	CASSLITKNTEAFF	TGTGCCAGCAGTTTGATAACTAAAAACACTGAAGCTTTCTTT
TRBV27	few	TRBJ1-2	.	CASSTGGSYTF	TGTGCCAGCAGTACCGGTGGTAGCTACACCTTC
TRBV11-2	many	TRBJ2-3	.	CASRLSSTDTQYF	TGTGCCAGCAGGCTCTCCAGCACAGATACGCAGTATTTT
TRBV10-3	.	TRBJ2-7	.	CASSARGGGTYEQYF	TGTGCCAGCAGTGCCAGGGGGGGGGGTACCTACGAGCAGTACTTC
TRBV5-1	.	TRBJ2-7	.	CASSLSQPGMRGAYEQYF	TGCGCCAGCAGCTTGTCCCAGCCGGGTATGAGGGGGGCCTACGAGCAGTACTTC
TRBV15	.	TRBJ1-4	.	CATSRTARVGEKLFF	TGTGCCACCAGCAGAACCGCAAGGGTTGGTGAAAAACTGTTTTTT
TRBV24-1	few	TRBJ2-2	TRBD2	CATSESSGRTNTGELFF	TGTGCCACCAGTGAGTCTAGCGGGAGAACGAACACCGGGGAGCTGTTTTTT
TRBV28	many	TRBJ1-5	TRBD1	CASRRNRGSNQPQHF	TGTGCCAGCAGGCGAAACAGGGGAAGCAATCAGCCCCAGCATTTT
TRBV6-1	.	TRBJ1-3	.	CASSEVGGSKGGNTIYF	TGTGCCAGCAGTGAAGTTGGGGGCTCGAAGGGAGGAAACACCATATATTTT
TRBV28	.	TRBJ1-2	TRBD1	CASRTDRESGYTF	TGTGCCAGCAGAACTGACAGGGAGTCGGGCTACACCTTC
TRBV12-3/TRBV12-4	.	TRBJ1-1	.	CASSFGWGTEAFF	TGTGCCAGCAGTTTTGGGTGGGGCACTGAAGCTTTCTTT
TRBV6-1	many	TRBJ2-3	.	CASSSPGDTDTQYF	TGTGCCAGCAGTTCCCCGGGGGACACAGATACGCAGTATTTT
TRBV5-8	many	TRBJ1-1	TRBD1	CASSRQGSLSTEAFF	TGTGCCAGCAGCAGACAGGGATCTCTAAGCACTGAAGCTTTCTTT
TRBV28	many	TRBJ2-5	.	CASSPQVAQLQETQYF	TGTGCCAGCAGTCCCCAAGTTGCACAGCTCCAAGAGACCCAGTACTTC
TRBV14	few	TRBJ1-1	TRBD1	CASSTGGHTEAFF	TGTGCCAGCAGTACAGGGGGCCACACTGAAGCTTTCTTT